This TCR beta chain was sequenced for a study of identical twins. One entry per CDR3 protein results from TCRdb running MiXCR on the 5' RACE reads. The sample records roughly 200,000 distinct CDR3 sequences, about 16% being singletons. Trimming took 3 bases from V and 6 from J, leaving 8 bases between them. In germline, CDR1 is PRHDT, CDR2 FYEKMQ (reference sequence). This CDR3 is 13 amino acids long. These same records also appear under a second study, on T cells expressing NK-cell markers.

Sequencing was carried out using CD8+ T cells sorted from blood. The J gene is TRBJ2-2, the V gene TRBV13, with D unclear. The clonotype comes from a woman aged 18-35 years in good health. Here the CDR3 DNA reads TGTGCCAGCAGCTTGGACGTCTCCGGGGAGCTGTTTTTT. It is translated as CASSLDVSGELFF.